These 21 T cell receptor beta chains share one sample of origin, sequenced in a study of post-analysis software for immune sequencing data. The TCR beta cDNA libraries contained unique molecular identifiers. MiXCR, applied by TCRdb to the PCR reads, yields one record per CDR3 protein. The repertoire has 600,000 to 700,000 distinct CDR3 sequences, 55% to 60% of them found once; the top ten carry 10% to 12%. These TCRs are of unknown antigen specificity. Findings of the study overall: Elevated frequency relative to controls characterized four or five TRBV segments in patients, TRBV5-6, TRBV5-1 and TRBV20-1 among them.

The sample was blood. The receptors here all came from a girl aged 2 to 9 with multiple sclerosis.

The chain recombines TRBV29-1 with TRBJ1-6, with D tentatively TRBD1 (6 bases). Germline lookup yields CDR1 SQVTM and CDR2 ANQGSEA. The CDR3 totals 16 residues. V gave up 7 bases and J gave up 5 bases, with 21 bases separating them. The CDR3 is CSATTPRTVHNSPLHF. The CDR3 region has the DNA TGCAGCGCCACCACCCCGAGGACAGTTCATAATTCACCCCTCCACTTT.

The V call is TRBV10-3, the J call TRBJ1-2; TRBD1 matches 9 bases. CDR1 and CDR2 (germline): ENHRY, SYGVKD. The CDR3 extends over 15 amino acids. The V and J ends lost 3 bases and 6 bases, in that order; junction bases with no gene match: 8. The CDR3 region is CAISEWDRDPDGYTF. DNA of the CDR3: TGTGCCATCAGTGAATGGGACAGGGATCCCGATGGCTACACCTTC.

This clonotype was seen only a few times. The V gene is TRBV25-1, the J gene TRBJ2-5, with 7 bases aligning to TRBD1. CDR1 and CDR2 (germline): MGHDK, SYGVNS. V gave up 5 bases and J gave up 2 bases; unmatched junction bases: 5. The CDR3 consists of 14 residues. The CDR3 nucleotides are TGTGCCAGCAGTCCCTGGGGACAGCAAGAGACCCAGTACTTC. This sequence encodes CASSPWGQQETQYF.

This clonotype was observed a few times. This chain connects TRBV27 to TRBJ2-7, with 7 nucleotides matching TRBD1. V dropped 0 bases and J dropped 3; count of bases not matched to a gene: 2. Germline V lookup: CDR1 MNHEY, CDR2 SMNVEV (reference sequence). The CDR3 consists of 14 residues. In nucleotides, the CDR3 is TGTGCCAGCAGTTTATCGGCAGGGGGCTACGAGCAGTACTTC. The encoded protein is CASSLSAGGYEQYF.

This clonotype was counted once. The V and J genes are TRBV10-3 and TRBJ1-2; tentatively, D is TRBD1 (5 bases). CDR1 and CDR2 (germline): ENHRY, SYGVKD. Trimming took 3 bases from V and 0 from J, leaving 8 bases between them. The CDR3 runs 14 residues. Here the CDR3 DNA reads TGTGCCATCAGTGAAGGGGCCGCTAACTATGGCTACACCTTC. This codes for CAISEGAANYGYTF.

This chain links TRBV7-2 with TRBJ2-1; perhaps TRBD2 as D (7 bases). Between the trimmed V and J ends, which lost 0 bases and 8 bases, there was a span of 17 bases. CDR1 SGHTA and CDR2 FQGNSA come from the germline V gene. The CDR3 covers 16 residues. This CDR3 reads CASSLAETSRGDEQFF. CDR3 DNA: TGTGCCAGCAGCTTAGCTGAGACTAGCAGGGGAGATGAGCAGTTCTTC.

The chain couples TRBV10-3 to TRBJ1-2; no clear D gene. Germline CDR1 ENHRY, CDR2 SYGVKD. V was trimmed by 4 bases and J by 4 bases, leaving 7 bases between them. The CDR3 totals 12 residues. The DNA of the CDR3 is TGTGCCATCAGTGGGGGTACCTATGGCTACACCTTC. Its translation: CAISGGTYGYTF.

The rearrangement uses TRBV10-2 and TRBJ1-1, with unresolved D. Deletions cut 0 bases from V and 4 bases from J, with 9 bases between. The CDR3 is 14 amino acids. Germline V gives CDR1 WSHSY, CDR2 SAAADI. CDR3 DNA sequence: TGCGCCAGCAGTGAGTCGGACGGGTTCACTGAAGCTTTCTTT. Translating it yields CASSESDGFTEAFF.

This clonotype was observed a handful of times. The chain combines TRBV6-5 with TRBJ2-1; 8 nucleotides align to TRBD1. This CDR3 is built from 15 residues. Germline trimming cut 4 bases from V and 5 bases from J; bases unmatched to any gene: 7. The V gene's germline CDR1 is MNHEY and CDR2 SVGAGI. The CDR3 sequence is CASSSPRQGNNEQFF. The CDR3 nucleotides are TGTGCCAGCAGTTCCCCCCGACAGGGGAACAATGAGCAGTTCTTC.

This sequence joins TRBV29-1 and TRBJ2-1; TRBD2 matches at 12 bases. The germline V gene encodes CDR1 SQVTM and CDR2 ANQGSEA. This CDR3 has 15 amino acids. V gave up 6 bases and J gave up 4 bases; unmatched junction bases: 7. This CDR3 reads CSVDGLAGTYNEQFF. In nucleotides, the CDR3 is TGCAGCGTCGACGGACTAGCGGGGACTTACAATGAGCAGTTCTTC.

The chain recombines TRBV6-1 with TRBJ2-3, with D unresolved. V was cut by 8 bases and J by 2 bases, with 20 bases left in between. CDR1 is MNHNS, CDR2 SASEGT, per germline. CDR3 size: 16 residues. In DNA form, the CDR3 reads TGTGCCAGCTTATTAGGGCGGCGACCTCACACAGATACGCAGTATTTT. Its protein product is CASLLGRRPHTDTQYF.

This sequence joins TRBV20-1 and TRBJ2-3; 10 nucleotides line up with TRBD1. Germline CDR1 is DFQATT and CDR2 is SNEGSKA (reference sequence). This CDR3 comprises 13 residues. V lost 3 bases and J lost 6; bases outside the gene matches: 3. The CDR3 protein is CSARTGGWDTQYF. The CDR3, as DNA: TGCAGTGCTAGGACAGGGGGCTGGGATACGCAGTATTTT.

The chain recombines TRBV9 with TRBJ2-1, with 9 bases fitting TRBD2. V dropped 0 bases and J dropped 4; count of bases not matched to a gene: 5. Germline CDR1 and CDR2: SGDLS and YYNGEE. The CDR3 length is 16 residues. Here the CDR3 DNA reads TGTGCCAGCAGCGTAGCAGCGGGAGGAGGGTACAATGAGCAGTTCTTC. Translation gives CASSVAAGGGYNEQFF.

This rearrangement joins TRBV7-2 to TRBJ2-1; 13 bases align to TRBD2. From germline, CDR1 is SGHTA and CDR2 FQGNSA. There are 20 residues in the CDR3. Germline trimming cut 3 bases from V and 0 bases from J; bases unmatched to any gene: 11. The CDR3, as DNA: TGTGCCAGCAGCTTCCCCGGGACTAGCGGGGCCTTGAGCTCCTACAATGAGCAGTTCTTC. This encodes CASSFPGTSGALSSYNEQFF.

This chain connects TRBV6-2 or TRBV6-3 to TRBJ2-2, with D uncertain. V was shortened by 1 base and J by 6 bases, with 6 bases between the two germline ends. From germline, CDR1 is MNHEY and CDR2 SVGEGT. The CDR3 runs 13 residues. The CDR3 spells CASSYYTAGELFF. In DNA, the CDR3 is TGTGCCAGCAGTTACTATACAGCCGGGGAGCTGTTTTTT.

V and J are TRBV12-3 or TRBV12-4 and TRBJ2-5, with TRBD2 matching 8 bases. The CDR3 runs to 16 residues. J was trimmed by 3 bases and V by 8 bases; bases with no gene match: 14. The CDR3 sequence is CASGSPNGGVEETQYF. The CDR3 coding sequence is TGTGCCAGCGGATCCCCCAACGGGGGGGTTGAAGAGACCCAGTACTTC.

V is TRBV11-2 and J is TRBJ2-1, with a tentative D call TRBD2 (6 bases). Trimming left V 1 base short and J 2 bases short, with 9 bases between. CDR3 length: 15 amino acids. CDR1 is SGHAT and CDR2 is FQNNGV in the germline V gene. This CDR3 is CASSLGRLAYNEQFF. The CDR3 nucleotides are TGTGCCAGCAGCTTAGGGAGACTAGCCTACAATGAGCAGTTCTTC. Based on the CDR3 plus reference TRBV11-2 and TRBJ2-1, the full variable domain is EAGVAQSPRYKIIEKRQSVAFWCNPISGHATLYWYQQILGQGPKLLIQFQNNGVVDDSQLPKDRFSAERLKGVDSTLKIQPAKLEDSAVYLCASSLGRLAYNEQFFGPGTRLTVL.

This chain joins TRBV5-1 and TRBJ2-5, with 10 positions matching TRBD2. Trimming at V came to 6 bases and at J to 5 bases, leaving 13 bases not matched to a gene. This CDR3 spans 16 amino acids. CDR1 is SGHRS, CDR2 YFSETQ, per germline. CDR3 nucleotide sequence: TGCGCCAGCACAAAGTGGAGCGGGAGGGCCGCGGAGACCCAGTACTTC. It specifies CASTKWSGRAAETQYF. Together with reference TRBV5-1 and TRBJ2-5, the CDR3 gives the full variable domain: KAGVTQTPRYLIKTRGQQVTLSCSPISGHRSVSWYQQTPGQGLQFLFEYFSETQRNKGNFPGRFSGRQFSNSRSEMNVSTLELGDSALYLCASTKWSGRAAETQYFGPGTRLLVL.

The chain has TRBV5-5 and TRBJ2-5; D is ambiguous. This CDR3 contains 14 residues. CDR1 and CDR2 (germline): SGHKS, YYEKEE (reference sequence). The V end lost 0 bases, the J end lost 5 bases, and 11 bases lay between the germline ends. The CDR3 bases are TGTGCCAGCAGCTTGGTAGGGATTGAGGAGACCCAGTACTTC. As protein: CASSLVGIEETQYF.

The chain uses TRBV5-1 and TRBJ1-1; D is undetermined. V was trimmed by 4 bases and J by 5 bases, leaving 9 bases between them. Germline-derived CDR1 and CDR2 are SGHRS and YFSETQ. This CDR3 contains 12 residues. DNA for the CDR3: TGCGCCAGCAGCCCCTTGGGTACTGAAGCTTTCTTT. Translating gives CASSPLGTEAFF. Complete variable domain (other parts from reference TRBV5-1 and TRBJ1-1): KAGVTQTPRYLIKTRGQQVTLSCSPISGHRSVSWYQQTPGQGLQFLFEYFSETQRNKGNFPGRFSGRQFSNSRSEMNVSTLELGDSALYLCASSPLGTEAFFGQGTRLTVV.

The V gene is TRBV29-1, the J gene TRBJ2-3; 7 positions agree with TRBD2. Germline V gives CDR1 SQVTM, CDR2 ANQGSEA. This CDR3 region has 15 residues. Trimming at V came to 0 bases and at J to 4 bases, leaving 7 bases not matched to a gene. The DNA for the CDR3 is TGCAGCGTTGAAGAGCGGGAGCGGTTAGCAGATACGCAGTATTTT. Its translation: CSVEERERLADTQYF.